This T cell receptor beta chain was retrieved from a study of T-cell memory formation after mild COVID-19. MiXCR, applied by TCRdb to the 5' RACE reads, yields one record per CDR3 protein. The repertoire holds approximately 450,000 distinct CDR3 sequences, with about 20% as singletons. This clonotype was seen more than once but under ten times. Its antigen remains unknown. Study conclusions and caveats: Shrinking CD4+ clones were chiefly CM and EM; CD8+ ones were chiefly EMRA. While clones contracting from day 15 to 85 were balanced between CD4 and CD8, later expanders leaned CD4+.

CDR1 SGHRS and CDR2 YFSETQ come from the germline V gene. V gave up 2 bases and J gave up 8 bases; unmatched junction bases: 6. The CDR3 is 14 residues long. The receptor was isolated from an adult woman who had mild COVID-19 (a few samples of this study predate the infection). Cell type and time point are not known. The sample comprised PBMCs or a T cell subset sorted from them (not recorded which). The chain recombines TRBV5-1 with TRBJ1-4; 7 bases are shared with TRBD1. CDR3 sequence reads: CASSFEGAYEKLFF. In DNA, the CDR3 is TGCGCCAGCAGCTTCGAGGGGGCGTACGAAAAACTGTTTTTT.